This T cell receptor beta chain was recorded in a study of cytotoxic CD8 clonotypes in ibrutinib-treated CLL. Study-level findings and limits: Rare overall, public clonotypes shrank or held steady under therapy. Clonality went up at ibrutinib response and then declined back toward baseline at progression.

This CDR3 comprises 16 residues. CDR1 and CDR2 (germline): MNHEY, SVGAGI. With V trimmed by 4 bases and J by 0 bases, 6 bases remained unmatched. About 2 micrograms of genomic DNA, which was extracted from cryopreserved PBMCs, served as the material used for the TCR beta libraries. Concerning this clone itself: No antigen is known for it.

Repertoires were generated with immunoSEQ multiplex PCR, while TCRdb's copy carries only in-frame clones and drops some. The profile shows around 300,000 clones, 70% to 80% of them singletons. This chain joins TRBV6-5 and TRBJ1-1; 9 nucleotides line up with TRBD1. The sample here was PBMCs, taken before ibrutinib treatment. This TCR was recovered from a human donor with chronic lymphocytic leukemia. CDR3 nucleotides: TGTGCCAGCAGTTCCGCCGGGACAGGGATGAACACTGAAGCTTTCTTT. As protein: CASSSAGTGMNTEAFF.